These 20 T cell receptor beta chains originate from one sample sequenced in a study of cytomegalovirus exposure and HLA in healthy donors (TCRdb year 2017). Library construction relied on the immunoSEQ multiplex PCR assay. For the multiplex PCR, a mixture combining 60 forward primers for TCR Vbeta segments and 13 reverse primers for TCR Jbeta segments was used. The table comes from immuneACCESS by way of TCRdb, which keeps in-frame sequences with V and J called. Part of the clones is missing from these tables; in studies checked, under half for an unresolved V gene and the rest for unknown reasons. For this sample the table gives some 160,000 clones, of which about 85% were detected only once. Around 6.5% of the sample is in the top ten clones. Sequenced sample: PBMCs. Every receptor here comes from a male donor in good health and CMV-seropositive.

This chain links TRBV11-1 with TRBJ2-3; 7 nucleotides line up with TRBD2. Per the germline V gene, CDR1 is SGHAT and CDR2 is FQDESV (reference sequence). This CDR3 has 15 amino acids. The V gene end was trimmed by 7 bases and the J gene end by 2 bases; junction bases not matched to a gene: 9. Written as DNA, the CDR3 is TGTGCCAGCACCCCGGGGGACTACCCCACAGATACGCAGTATTTT. It encodes CASTPGDYPTDTQYF.

The rearrangement joins TRBV7-6 to TRBJ2-2; possibly TRBD1 for D (6 bases). CDR1 is SGHVS, CDR2 FNYEAQ, per germline. The CDR3 is 16 residues long. V was shortened by 0 bases and J by 4 bases, with 12 bases between the two germline ends. The CDR3: CASSLARTGITGELFF. The CDR3 DNA is TGTGCCAGCAGCTTAGCGAGAACAGGGATCACCGGGGAGCTGTTTTTT.

The chain combines TRBV9 with TRBJ1-1; 8 bases fit TRBD1. CDR1 and CDR2 (germline): SGDLS, YYNGEE. The V segment lost 0 bases and the J segment 0 bases; nucleotides outside the gene matches: 1. This CDR3 has 15 amino acids. DNA for the CDR3: TGTGCCAGCAGCGTAGGGACAGGGATGAACACTGAAGCTTTCTTT. Translating gives CASSVGTGMNTEAFF.

The genes are TRBV12-5 and TRBJ1-1; tentatively, D is TRBD1 (6 bases). The CDR3 has 14 amino acids. Trimming removed 5 bases from V and 3 bases from J, with 13 bases in between. Germline V gene sequence: CDR1 LGHNT, CDR2 FRNRAP. The CDR3 spells CASGPLQGYTEAFF. The CDR3 region has the DNA TGTGCTAGTGGTCCCTTACAGGGTTACACTGAAGCTTTCTTT.

The chain employs TRBV29-1 and TRBJ1-1; D uncertain. V was trimmed by 0 bases and J by 13 bases, leaving 21 bases between them. Germline loops: CDR1 SQVTM, CDR2 ANQGSEA. CDR3 length equals 14 residues. The CDR3 sequence: CSVEEASAALRVFF. The DNA for the CDR3 is TGCAGCGTTGAAGAAGCATCGGCAGCCCTTCGGGTTTTCTTT. Supplemented by reference TRBV29-1 and TRBJ1-1, the full variable domain reads SAVISQKPSRDICQRGTSLTIQCQVDSQVTMMFWYRQQPGQSLTLIATANQGSEATYESGFVIDKFPISRPNLTFSTLTVSNMSPEDSSIYLCSVEEASAALRVFFGQGTRLTVV.

The chain has TRBV11-3 and TRBJ2-5; 10 positions match TRBD2. J gave up 2 bases and V 5 bases, and 5 bases lay outside the gene matches. Germline V gene lookup returns CDR1 SGHNT and CDR2 YENEEA. The CDR3 has 15 amino acids. Written as DNA, the CDR3 is TGTGCCAGCAGCCTAGCGGGAGACCTGCAAGAGACCCAGTACTTC. Translating it yields CASSLAGDLQETQYF.

The DNA of the CDR3 is TGTGCCAGCAAACTACTCGCGGGCATCGCACCGTACGAGCAGTACTTC. Amino acids: CASKLLAGIAPYEQYF. The chain employs TRBV27 and TRBJ2-7, with D possibly being TRBD2 (5 bases). The germline V gene encodes CDR1 MNHEY and CDR2 SMNVEV (reference sequence). With 7 bases removed from V and 4 bases from J, the gap between germline ends came to 23 bases. There are 16 residues in the CDR3.

The V call is TRBV15, the J call TRBJ1-1; D gene unclear. The length of the CDR3 is 16 residues. The germline CDR1 and CDR2 sequences are LNHNV and YYDKDF (reference sequence). Trimming took 6 bases from V and 1 from J, leaving 18 bases between them. The CDR3 coding sequence is TGTGCCACCAGGCCCGGTGACCTGCGGTGGAACACTGAAGCTTTCTTT. This translates into CATRPGDLRWNTEAFF.

The chain links TRBV18 to TRBJ2-5; 9 bases fit TRBD1. The J call may not be correct, given that the DNA end is closer to TRBJ2-7. Germline CDR1 is KGHSH and CDR2 is LQKENI. This CDR3 is 15 amino acids long. In DNA, the CDR3 is TGTGCCAGCTCATCCCTAGGGACAGGGTCCTACGAGCAGTACTTC. It codes for CASSSLGTGSYEQYF.

V gene TRBV7-8 combines with J gene TRBJ2-7; possible D gene TRBD2, 6 bases. Trimming shortened V by 7 bases and J by 0 bases, and 13 bases separated the two germline ends. This CDR3 comprises 14 residues. Looked up from germline, CDR1 is SGHVS and CDR2 is FQNEAQ. The CDR3 DNA sequence: TGTGCCAGCACCGGGGGACGGGACTCCTACGAGCAGTACTTC. Protein sequence: CASTGGRDSYEQYF.

There are a few counts of this clone. The chain joins TRBV6-5 to TRBJ2-6; a possible D gene is TRBD1 (5 bases). The V gene lost 2 bases and the J gene lost 0 bases, with 5 bases spanning the gap. CDR1 and CDR2 (germline): MNHEY, SVGAGI. The CDR3 has 15 residues. CDR3 sequence: CASSYTGSGANVLTF. Here the CDR3 DNA reads TGTGCCAGCAGTTACACAGGCTCTGGGGCCAACGTCCTGACTTTC.

The rearrangement joins TRBV6-5 to TRBJ2-2; 7 nucleotides line up with TRBD2. Germline lookup yields CDR1 MNHEY and CDR2 SVGAGI. The CDR3 consists of 16 residues. The junction had 9 bases not matched to a gene; V was cut back by 4 bases and J by 4 bases. The CDR3: CASSSTTSLGTGELFF. The DNA of the CDR3 is TGTGCCAGCAGTTCAACGACTAGCTTGGGCACCGGGGAGCTGTTTTTT.

This chain connects TRBV5-1 to TRBJ2-7, with a weak D call TRBD2 (5 bases). Germline lookup yields CDR1 SGHRS and CDR2 YFSETQ. V was trimmed by 1 base and J by 2 bases, leaving 10 bases between them. The length of the CDR3 is 14 residues. CDR3 DNA sequence: TGCGCCAGCAGCTTGTTCTCCGGGACCTACGAGCAGTACTTC. It is translated as CASSLFSGTYEQYF.

This sequence joins TRBV5-4 and TRBJ1-2; tentatively, D is TRBD1 (5 bases). The CDR3 length is 14 residues. In germline, CDR1 is SGHNT, CDR2 YYREEE (reference sequence). V gave up 5 bases and J gave up 4 bases, with 15 bases separating them. CDR3 in amino acids: CASSLRQIRYGYTF. CDR3 DNA sequence: TGTGCCAGCAGTCTCCGACAGATCCGCTATGGCTACACCTTC. The full variable domain, its missing parts supplied by reference TRBV5-4 and TRBJ1-2, is ETGVTQSPTHLIKTRGQQVTLRCSSQSGHNTVSWYQQALGQGPQFIFQYYREEENGRGNFPPRFSGLQFPNYSSELNVNALELDDSALYLCASSLRQIRYGYTFGSGTRLTVV.

The V gene is TRBV5-5, the J gene TRBJ2-2; 9 bases line up with TRBD2. The J segment lost 5 bases and the V segment lost 1 base, leaving 3 bases of the junction unmatched. This CDR3 spans 15 amino acids. Germline V CDR1 and CDR2: SGHKS, YYEKEE (reference sequence). DNA of the CDR3: TGTGCCAGCAGCTTGATAGCGGGAGAGACCGGGGAGCTGTTTTTT. This codes for CASSLIAGETGELFF. Complete variable domain (other parts from reference TRBV5-5 and TRBJ2-2): DAGVTQSPTHLIKTRGQQVTLRCSPISGHKSVSWYQQVLGQGPQFIFQYYEKEERGRGNFPDRFSARQFPNYSSELNVNALLLGDSALYLCASSLIAGETGELFFGEGSRLTVL.

This chain uses TRBV6-5 with TRBJ2-1; a weak D match, TRBD2 (7 bases). The CDR3 covers 13 residues. V was pared by 7 bases and J by 9 bases, with 16 bases between. CDR1 is MNHEY, CDR2 SVGAGI, per germline. The DNA of the CDR3 is TGTGCCAGCACCCGAGGGGGAGGGACTGAGCAGTTCTTC. Its protein product is CASTRGGGTEQFF.

This chain connects TRBV27 to TRBJ2-1; D unclear. V lost 2 bases to trimming and J lost 9 bases, with 8 bases between them. CDR1 and CDR2 (germline): MNHEY, SMNVEV (reference sequence). This CDR3 is 12 amino acids long. The CDR3 nucleotides read TGTGCCAGCAGTTTAGTGTACGGTGAGCAGTTCTTC. Its protein product is CASSLVYGEQFF.

The V call is TRBV7-9, the J call TRBJ2-1; D unresolved. V lost 4 bases and J lost 0, with 7 bases in between. The CDR3 loop spans 14 amino acids. Per the germline V gene, CDR1 is SEHNR and CDR2 is FQNEAQ (reference sequence). The CDR3 DNA reads as TGTGCCAGCAGCTCCAAGAGCTCCTACAATGAGCAGTTCTTC. Its translation is CASSSKSSYNEQFF.

CDR3 in amino acids: CAWSDDRGNEKLFF. CDR3 sequence (DNA): TGTGCCTGGAGTGACGACAGGGGGAATGAAAAACTGTTTTTT. The rearrangement links TRBV30 to TRBJ1-4; the match to TRBD1 covers 9 bases. The CDR3 has 14 residues. Trimming cost V 1 base and J 5 bases; bases outside gene matches: 2. Germline V gene lookup returns CDR1 GTSNPN and CDR2 SVGIG (reference sequence).

This chain connects TRBV19 to TRBJ2-5, with unresolved D. V lost 7 bases and J 0 bases, leaving 9 bases between the germline ends. Germline assignment: CDR1 LNHDA and CDR2 SQIVND (reference sequence). This CDR3 contains 13 residues. The CDR3 here is CASTEENQETQYF. The DNA of the CDR3 is TGTGCCAGTACCGAGGAGAACCAAGAGACCCAGTACTTC.